This T cell receptor (beta chain) was sequenced during a study of cytomegalovirus exposure and HLA in healthy donors. For the study at large: A later analysis reported the 100 to 150 validation repertoires used the same platform as the 666 first-cohort repertoires.

In its sample, this clone was seen a few times. The target antigen is unknown. TCRdb's table, derived via immunoSEQ multiplex PCR, lists solely in-frame clones and lacks some. The sample consists of approximately 140,000 clones, roughly 90% of them appearing once. Study findings and constraints: As confirmed in vitro, a few CMV-associated chains were specific for CMV antigens. Associated with cytomegalovirus, according to the listing, were 150 to 200 TCR beta chains.

The receptor was derived from a man aged 18 to 30 in good health and CMV-seronegative. The sequencing sample was made of PBMCs.

The DNA of the CDR3 is TGTGCCAGCAGTACCCTGACTAGCGGGCCTGTAGAGCAGTTCTTC. Its protein is CASSTLTSGPVEQFF. The V gene is TRBV2, the J gene TRBJ2-1; 10 bases fit TRBD2. Germline values: CDR1 SNHLY, CDR2 FYNNEI. The CDR3 extends over 15 amino acids. V trimming: 5 bases; J trimming: 10 bases; junction bases outside the gene matches: 11.